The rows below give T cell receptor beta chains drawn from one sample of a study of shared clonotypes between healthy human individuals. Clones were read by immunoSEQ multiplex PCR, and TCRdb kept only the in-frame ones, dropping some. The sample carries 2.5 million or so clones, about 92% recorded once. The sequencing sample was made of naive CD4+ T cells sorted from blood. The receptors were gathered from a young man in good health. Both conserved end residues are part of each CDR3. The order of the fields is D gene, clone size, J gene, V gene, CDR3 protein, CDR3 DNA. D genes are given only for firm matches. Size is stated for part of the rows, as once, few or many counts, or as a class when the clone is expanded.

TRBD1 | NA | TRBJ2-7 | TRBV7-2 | CASSLYRGQYEQYF | TGTGCCAGCAGCCTATACAGGGGGCAGTACGAGCAGTACTTC
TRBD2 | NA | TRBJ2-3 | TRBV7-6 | CASSFEVAGGLTDTQYF | TGTGCCAGCAGCTTTGAGGTAGCGGGAGGGCTCACAGATACGCAGTATTTT
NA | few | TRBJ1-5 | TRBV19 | CATRQDADQPQHF | TGTGCCACAAGGCAGGATGCTGATCAGCCCCAGCATTTT
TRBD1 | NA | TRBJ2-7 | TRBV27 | CASSFGTGERVQYF | TGTGCCAGCAGTTTCGGGACAGGGGAGAGGGTGCAGTACTTC
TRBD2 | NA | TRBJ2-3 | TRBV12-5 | CASGPRAGAVDTQYF | TGTGCTAGTGGTCCACGAGCGGGAGCCGTAGATACGCAGTATTTT
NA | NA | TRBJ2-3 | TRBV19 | CASSNRLAPGGDTQYF | TGTGCCAGTAGTAATAGGCTAGCTCCCGGTGGGGATACGCAGTATTTT
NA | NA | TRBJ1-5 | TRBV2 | CASSEGRAQPQHF | TGTGCCAGCAGTGAGGGTAGGGCGCAGCCCCAGCATTTT
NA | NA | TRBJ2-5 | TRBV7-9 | CASSPDGDPRETQYF | TGTGCCAGCAGCCCAGACGGGGACCCACGAGAGACCCAGTACTTC
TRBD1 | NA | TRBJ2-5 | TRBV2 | CASTVDRGETQYF | TGTGCCAGCACCGTGGACAGGGGGGAGACCCAGTACTTC
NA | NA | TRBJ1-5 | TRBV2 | CASMQPPQPQHF | TGTGCCAGCATGCAGCCCCCTCAGCCCCAGCATTTT
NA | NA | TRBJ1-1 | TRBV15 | CATSTSVNTEAFF | TGTGCCACCAGCACATCGGTGAACACTGAAGCTTTCTTT
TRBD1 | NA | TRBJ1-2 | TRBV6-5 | CASSTGAGGYTF | TGTGCCAGCAGTACAGGGGCAGGTGGCTACACCTTC
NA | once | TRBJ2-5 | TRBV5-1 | CASSLGQGLKTQYF | TGCGCCAGCAGCTTGGGGCAGGGTCTAAAGACCCAGTACTTC
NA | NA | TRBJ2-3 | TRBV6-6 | CASKTTGRAPDTQYF | TGTGCCAGCAAAACGACGGGCCGAGCCCCAGATACGCAGTATTTT
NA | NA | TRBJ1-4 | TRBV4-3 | CASSPGHGEKLFF | TGCGCCAGCAGCCCGGGACACGGTGAAAAACTGTTTTTT
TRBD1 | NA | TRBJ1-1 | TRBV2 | CASSEHYRQGAEAFF | TGTGCCAGCAGTGAACATTATAGACAGGGGGCTGAAGCTTTCTTT
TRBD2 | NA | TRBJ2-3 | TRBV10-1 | CASKRLAGDQTDTQYF | TGCGCCAGCAAGAGACTAGCGGGGGACCAGACAGATACGCAGTATTTT
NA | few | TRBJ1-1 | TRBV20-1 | CSAMEPEAFF | TGCAGTGCCATGGAACCTGAAGCTTTCTTT
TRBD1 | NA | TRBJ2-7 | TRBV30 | CAWSVRWGTGSYEQYF | TGTGCCTGGAGTGTACGGTGGGGGACAGGGTCCTACGAGCAGTACTTC
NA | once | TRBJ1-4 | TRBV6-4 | CVSSDGGKTEKLFF | TGTGTCAGCAGTGACGGGGGGAAGACCGAAAAACTGTTTTTT
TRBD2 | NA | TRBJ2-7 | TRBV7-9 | CASSLTWDYRTSYEQYF | TGTGCCAGCAGTTTGACGTGGGACTACAGGACCTCCTACGAGCAGTACTTC
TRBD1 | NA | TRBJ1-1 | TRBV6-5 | CASNRGTEAFF | TGTGCCAGCAACAGGGGCACTGAAGCTTTCTTT
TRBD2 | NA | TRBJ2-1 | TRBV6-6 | CASSSGLAGVNEQFF | TGTGCCAGCAGTTCTGGGCTAGCGGGGGTGAATGAGCAGTTCTTC
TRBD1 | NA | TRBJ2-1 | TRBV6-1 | CASSEGQKTYNEQFF | TGTGCCAGCAGTGAGGGACAGAAGACTTACAATGAGCAGTTCTTC
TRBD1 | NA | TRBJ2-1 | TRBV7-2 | CASSLETRTGLLF | TGTGCCAGCAGCTTAGAAACAAGGACAGGGTTGCTCTTC
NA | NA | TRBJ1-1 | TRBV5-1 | CASSSPGNTEAFF | TGCGCCAGCAGCTCCCCGGGAAACACTGAAGCTTTCTTT
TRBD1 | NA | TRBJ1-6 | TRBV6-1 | CASSEALGTGEDSPLHF | TGTGCCAGCAGTGAAGCTCTAGGGACAGGCGAGGATTCACCCCTCCACTTT
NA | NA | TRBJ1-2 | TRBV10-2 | CASSDRGPGYTF | TGCGCCAGCAGTGATCGAGGGCCTGGCTACACCTTC
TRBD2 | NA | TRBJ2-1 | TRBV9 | CASSVPQRLAGGENEQFF | TGTGCCAGCAGCGTGCCCCAACGACTAGCGGGAGGGGAGAATGAGCAGTTCTTC
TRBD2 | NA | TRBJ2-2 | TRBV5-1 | CARSTWAGGYTGELFF | TGCGCCAGGAGTACTTGGGCGGGGGGCTACACCGGGGAGCTGTTTTTT
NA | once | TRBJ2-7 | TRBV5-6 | CASSAQGRSDEQYF | TGTGCCAGCAGCGCACAGGGTAGGAGCGACGAGCAGTACTTC
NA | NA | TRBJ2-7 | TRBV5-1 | CASSLAKFGGPTRDEQYF | TGCGCCAGCAGCTTGGCAAAATTCGGGGGGCCTACAAGGGACGAGCAGTACTTC
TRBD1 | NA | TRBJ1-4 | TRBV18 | CASSPGQGAKREKLFF | TGTGCCAGCTCACCAGGACAGGGCGCTAAACGTGAAAAACTGTTTTTT
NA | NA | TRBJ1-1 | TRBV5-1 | CASSSIPPSGASTEAFF | TGCGCCAGCAGCTCAATTCCTCCCTCCGGGGCAAGCACTGAAGCTTTCTTT
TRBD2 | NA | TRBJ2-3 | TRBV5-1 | CASSSTSGVTDTQYF | TGCGCCAGCAGCTCAACTAGCGGGGTAACAGATACGCAGTATTTT
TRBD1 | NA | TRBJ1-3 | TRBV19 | CASSITPTGAGNTIYF | TGTGCCAGTAGTATAACACCGACAGGGGCTGGAAACACCATATATTTT
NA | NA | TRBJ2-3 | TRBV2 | CASKAGTSTDTQYF | TGTGCCAGCAAGGCGGGTACTAGCACAGATACGCAGTATTTT
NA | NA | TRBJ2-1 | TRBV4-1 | CASSQDSGRGEDEQFF | TGCGCCAGCAGCCAAGATAGTGGCAGGGGAGAGGATGAGCAGTTCTTC
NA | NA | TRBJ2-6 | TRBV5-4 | CASSDHTFSGANVLTF | TGTGCCAGCAGCGATCACACGTTCTCTGGGGCCAACGTCCTGACTTTC
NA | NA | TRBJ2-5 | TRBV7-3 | CASSSSGTAFGETQYF | TGTGCCAGCAGCTCATCCGGGACCGCCTTTGGCGAGACCCAGTACTTC
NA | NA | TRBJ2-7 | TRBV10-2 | CASSVTGYYEQYF | TGCGCCAGCAGTGTTACAGGATACTACGAGCAGTACTTC
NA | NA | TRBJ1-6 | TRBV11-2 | CASSVAGQKGVNSPLHF | TGTGCCAGCAGCGTGGCCGGACAGAAAGGGGTGAATTCACCCCTCCACTTT
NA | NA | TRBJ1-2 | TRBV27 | CASSFKAHGTYGYTF | TGTGCCAGCAGTTTTAAAGCCCACGGGACCTATGGCTACACCTTC
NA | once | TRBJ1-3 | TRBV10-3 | CAISDGGGGNTIYF | TGTGCCATCAGTGACGGGGGAGGTGGAAACACCATATATTTT
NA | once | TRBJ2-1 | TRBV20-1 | CSPLGVDEQFF | TGCAGCCCGCTGGGGGTGGATGAGCAGTTCTTC
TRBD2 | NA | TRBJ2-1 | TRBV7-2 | CASSLAYSSGSYNEQFF | TGTGCCAGCAGCTTAGCGTATTCTAGCGGGAGCTACAATGAGCAGTTCTTC
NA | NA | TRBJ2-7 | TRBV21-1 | CASSKGLLEQYF | TGTGCCAGCAGCAAAGGACTACTCGAGCAGTACTTC
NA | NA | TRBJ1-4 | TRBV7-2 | CASSLVQGSTNEKLFF | TGTGCCAGCAGCTTAGTACAGGGTTCAACTAATGAAAAACTGTTTTTT
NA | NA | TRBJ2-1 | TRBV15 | CATSRAKYNEQFF | TGTGCCACCAGCAGAGCTAAGTACAATGAGCAGTTCTTC
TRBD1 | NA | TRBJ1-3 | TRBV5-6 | CASSTGQPGNTIYF | TGTGCCAGCAGCACGGGACAGCCTGGAAACACCATATATTTT
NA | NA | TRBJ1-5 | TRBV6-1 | CASSEAGPLPQHF | TGTGCCAGCAGTGAAGCGGGACCACTGCCCCAGCATTTT
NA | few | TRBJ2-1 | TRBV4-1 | CASSQVHEQFF | TGCGCCAGCAGCCAAGTACATGAGCAGTTCTTC
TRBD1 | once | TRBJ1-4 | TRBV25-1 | CASSLTTGDRGEKLFF | TGTGCCAGCAGCCTAACCACAGGGGACCGCGGTGAAAAACTGTTTTTT
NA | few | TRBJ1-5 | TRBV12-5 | CASGLASNNQPQHF | TGTGCTAGTGGTTTGGCTTCTAACAATCAGCCCCAGCATTTT
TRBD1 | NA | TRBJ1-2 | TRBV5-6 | CASSFQGGYGYTF | TGTGCCAGCAGCTTTCAGGGGGGCTATGGCTACACCTTC
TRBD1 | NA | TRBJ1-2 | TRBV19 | CASSRGTANYGYTF | TGTGCCAGTAGTAGAGGGACAGCTAACTATGGCTACACCTTC
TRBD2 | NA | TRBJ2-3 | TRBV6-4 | CASRASGGAPDTQYF | TGTGCCAGCAGAGCTAGCGGGGGGGCCCCAGATACGCAGTATTTT
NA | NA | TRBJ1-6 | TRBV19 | CASTPNGGGNSPLHF | TGTGCCAGTACCCCGAACGGGGGCGGTAATTCACCCCTCCACTTT
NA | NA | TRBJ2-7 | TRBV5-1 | CASSLVSGNWASNEQYF | TGCGCCAGCAGCTTGGTTTCGGGAAACTGGGCCTCCAACGAGCAGTACTTC